The 6 T cell receptor beta chains presented below share a single source sample, sequenced in a study of sequential checkpoint blockade in melanoma. Data came from immunoSEQ multiplex PCR; TCRdb stores just in-frame clones and leaves some out. The sample lists 37,000 or so clones, under 35% occurring once. Stated treatment: randomized to nivolumab then ipilimumab (arm A) or the reverse (arm B). The sequencing used tumor tissue (inferred from file names), collected from a patient given nivolumab and ipilimumab in sequence. These receptors originate from a human donor with melanoma.

J is TRBJ2-7 and V is TRBV29-1; TRBD1 aligns across 7 bases. Germline loops: CDR1 SQVTM, CDR2 ANQGSEA. Trimming at V came to 3 bases and at J to 8 bases, leaving 13 bases not matched to a gene. The CDR3 contains 14 residues. The CDR3 nucleotides read TGCAGCGTTGATGTTACAGGGGTCCAGGGGCAGCAGTACTTC. Its protein product is CSVDVTGVQGQQYF.

This clone was counted many times. The chain uses TRBV9 and TRBJ2-1, with D possibly TRBD2 on 5 matching bases. The V and J ends lost 0 bases and 0 bases respectively, with 10 bases between them. The CDR3 extends over 16 amino acids. From germline, CDR1 is SGDLS and CDR2 YYNGEE. The CDR3 DNA sequence: TGTGCCAGCAGCGTAGGGACTCTGGCCTCCTACAATGAGCAGTTCTTC. Translated: CASSVGTLASYNEQFF.

The chain combines TRBV19 with TRBJ1-2, with TRBD1 as a possible D gene (5 bases). Germline lookup yields CDR1 LNHDA and CDR2 SQIVND (reference sequence). V lost 10 bases, J lost 8 bases, and 17 bases lay in between. This CDR3 is 12 amino acids long. The CDR3 DNA reads TGTGCCACCTGGTGGCGGGGGAACGGCTACACCTTC. Protein sequence: CATWWRGNGYTF.

The chain links TRBV29-1 to TRBJ1-2, with 11 bases lining up with TRBD1. V was clipped by 7 bases and J by 7 bases; unmatched bases: 17. The CDR3 runs 16 residues. In germline, CDR1 is SQVTM, CDR2 ANQGSEA. The CDR3 reads CSAETWGQGGTSGYTF. CDR3 sequence (DNA): TGCAGCGCCGAAACCTGGGGACAGGGGGGGACGTCTGGCTACACCTTC. The whole variable domain, remainder taken from reference TRBV29-1 and TRBJ1-2, is SAVISQKPSRDICQRGTSLTIQCQVDSQVTMMFWYRQQPGQSLTLIATANQGSEATYESGFVIDKFPISRPNLTFSTLTVSNMSPEDSSIYLCSAETWGQGGTSGYTFGSGTRLTVV.

This clone has only a few counts. The chain combines TRBV28 with TRBJ1-1; D uncertain. Trimming took 1 base from V and 10 from J, leaving 16 bases between them. The germline CDR1 and CDR2 sequences are MDHEN and SYDVKM. The CDR3 extends over 14 amino acids. Written as DNA, the CDR3 is TGTGCCAGCAGTTTATCCTCGGTTTGGGTAGGAGCTTTCTTT. Translating gives CASSLSSVWVGAFF. The whole variable domain, filled in from reference TRBV28 and TRBJ1-1, reads DVKVTQSSRYLVKRTGEKVFLECVQDMDHENMFWYRQDPGLGLRLIYFSYDVKMKEKGDIPEGYSVSREKKERFSLILESASTNQTSMYLCASSLSSVWVGAFFGQGTRLTVV.

This chain joins TRBV30 and TRBJ1-1, with D hard to call. The germline V gene encodes CDR1 GTSNPN and CDR2 SVGIG (reference sequence). CDR3 length equals 14 residues. Between the trimmed V and J ends, which lost 4 bases and 4 bases, there was a span of 16 bases. CDR3 in DNA: TGTGCCTGGAATAACCCTCTAAGGAGCACTGAAGCTTTCTTT. Residues: CAWNNPLRSTEAFF.